Each of the 32 T cell receptor beta chains below was sequenced from the same sample in a study of shared clonotypes between healthy human individuals. The table came from immunoSEQ multiplex PCR; TCRdb's copy has only in-frame clones and leaves some out. This sample yields around 1.5 million clones, of which 95% to 99% are seen a single time; about 0.45% belongs to the top ten. Sequencing was done on a sample of naive CD4+ T cells sorted from blood. Documented subset: CD45RA+ positively selected. The receptor source for this set is a man between 25 and 39 years old in good health.

The V gene is TRBV27, the J gene TRBJ2-4; TRBD1 is a possible D gene (5 bases). CDR1 is MNHEY and CDR2 is SMNVEV in the germline V gene (reference sequence). This CDR3 contains 15 residues. V was clipped by 4 bases and J by 3 bases, with 13 bases between them. The CDR3 nucleotides are TGTGCCAGCAGTTATGGGGCAACGGTCAAAAACATTCAGTACTTC. The encoded protein is CASSYGATVKNIQYF.

The chain joins TRBV5-1 to TRBJ2-2; 12 bases are shared with TRBD1. Per the germline V gene, CDR1 is SGHRS and CDR2 is YFSETQ. The V gene end was trimmed by 3 bases and the J gene end by 7 bases; junction bases not matched to a gene: 7. The CDR3 has 16 residues. The CDR3 loop is CASSSPGQGASGELFF. CDR3 in DNA: TGCGCCAGCAGCTCCCCGGGACAGGGGGCGAGCGGGGAGCTGTTTTTT.

The chain recombines TRBV11-2 with TRBJ2-2, with a tentative D call TRBD1 (6 bases). The length of the CDR3 is 17 residues. Germline CDR1 SGHAT, CDR2 FQNNGV. V was trimmed by 3 bases and J by 1 base, leaving 15 bases between them. The chain's CDR3 is CASSLMPRGQNTGELFF. CDR3 DNA sequence: TGTGCCAGCAGCTTGATGCCCAGGGGCCAGAACACCGGGGAGCTGTTTTTT.

CDR3 region: CASSPPIGQGQHNEQFF. In nucleotides, the CDR3 is TGTGCCAGCTCACCACCGATTGGACAGGGGCAGCACAATGAGCAGTTCTTC. This chain joins TRBV18 and TRBJ2-1, with TRBD1 identical over 9 bases. Germline lookup yields CDR1 KGHSH and CDR2 LQKENI. The trim removed 0 bases at V and 5 bases at J, leaving 8 bases unmatched. The CDR3 contains 17 residues.

This clone turned up a few times. The rearrangement joins TRBV7-6 to TRBJ2-7; D gene ambiguous. In germline, CDR1 is SGHVS, CDR2 FNYEAQ. Trimming cost V 3 bases and J 2 bases, with 5 bases left between them. The CDR3 spans 12 residues. Here the CDR3 reads CASSLTPYEQYF. Written as DNA, the CDR3 is TGTGCCAGCAGCTTGACCCCCTACGAGCAGTACTTC.

The V call is TRBV5-8, the J call TRBJ1-1, with no clear D. CDR1 SGHTS and CDR2 YDEGEE come from the germline V gene. The CDR3 contains 14 residues. Trimming removed 0 bases at V and 2 bases at J, with 8 bases between. CDR3 coding DNA: TGTGCCAGCAGCTTGGGAGGGATCAACACTGAAGCTTTCTTT. Residues: CASSLGGINTEAFF.

The chain employs TRBV5-6 and TRBJ2-7; 7 nucleotides align to TRBD2. The length of the CDR3 is 19 residues. The V segment lost 3 bases and the J segment 5 bases; nucleotides outside the gene matches: 23. The germline gives CDR1 SGHDT, CDR2 YYEEEE. CDR3 sequence reads: CASSSLPQASGKMVNEQYF. In DNA, the CDR3 is TGTGCCAGCAGCTCCCTCCCTCAGGCGAGCGGGAAAATGGTCAACGAGCAGTACTTC.

For this clone: The sample has other DNA sequences that encode this CDR3 too. The chain joins TRBV5-1 to TRBJ2-5; D gene unclear. CDR3 length: 12 amino acids. V was pared by 0 bases and J by 5 bases, with 5 bases between. The germline V gene encodes CDR1 SGHRS and CDR2 YFSETQ. Here the CDR3 reads CASSLARETQYF. For the CDR3, the DNA is TGCGCCAGCAGCTTGGCCCGGGAGACCCAGTACTTC.

The chain recombines TRBV2 with TRBJ2-3; 9 nucleotides line up with TRBD1. Looked up from germline, CDR1 is SNHLY and CDR2 is FYNNEI. The ends lost 7 bases at V and 4 bases at J; junction bases unmatched: 9. This CDR3 has 15 amino acids. The CDR3, as DNA: TGTGCCAGCAAAGTGGACAGGGGACGATCAGATACGCAGTATTTT. It codes for CASKVDRGRSDTQYF.

V usage is TRBV5-1 and J usage is TRBJ2-5; 9 nucleotides line up with TRBD2. Germline lookup yields CDR1 SGHRS and CDR2 YFSETQ. The V and J ends lost 4 bases and 5 bases, in that order; junction bases with no gene match: 12. The CDR3 sequence is 16 residues long. The CDR3 reads CASSPSRSGSWETQYF. CDR3 bases: TGCGCCAGCAGCCCCTCCCGTAGCGGGAGTTGGGAGACCCAGTACTTC. Filled out from reference TRBV5-1 and TRBJ2-5, the complete variable domain reads KAGVTQTPRYLIKTRGQQVTLSCSPISGHRSVSWYQQTPGQGLQFLFEYFSETQRNKGNFPGRFSGRQFSNSRSEMNVSTLELGDSALYLCASSPSRSGSWETQYFGPGTRLLVL.

In regard to this clone: The sample has other DNA sequences that encode this CDR3 too. The chain combines TRBV29-1 with TRBJ2-7, with 7 bases that match TRBD2. The CDR3 is made up of 11 amino acids. Germline CDR1 is SQVTM and CDR2 is ANQGSEA. J was trimmed by 2 bases and V by 7 bases; bases with no gene match: 2. The CDR3 DNA sequence: TGCAGCGCCGGGACTACCTACGAGCAGTACTTC. Translating gives CSAGTTYEQYF.

Written as DNA, the CDR3 is TGCGCCAGCAGCTTAAGTCCGGGACAGGGAGGATACACCTTC. Translation gives CASSLSPGQGGYTF. The genes are TRBV5-1 and TRBJ1-2; 9 bases match TRBD1. Trimming cost V 2 bases and J 11 bases; bases outside gene matches: 10. The CDR3 is 14 residues long. CDR1 and CDR2 (germline): SGHRS, YFSETQ.

The chain combines TRBV5-1 with TRBJ1-2; tentatively, D is TRBD1 (5 bases). V lost 1 base to trimming and J lost 0 bases, with 7 bases between them. CDR1 and CDR2 (germline): SGHRS, YFSETQ. The CDR3 is 14 amino acids. The CDR3 DNA is TGCGCCAGCAGCTTGACGGACACTAACTATGGCTACACCTTC. It encodes CASSLTDTNYGYTF.

The chain couples TRBV4-1 to TRBJ2-7; TRBD1 agrees at 9 bases. With V trimmed by 0 bases and J by 7 bases, 7 bases remained unmatched. CDR1 is MGHRA, CDR2 YSYEKL, per germline. The CDR3 is 15 residues long. The CDR3 sequence: CASSQERDRVGEQYF. The CDR3 coding sequence is TGCGCCAGCAGCCAAGAGCGGGACAGGGTGGGGGAGCAGTACTTC.

The rearrangement uses TRBV23-1 and TRBJ2-7, with D uncertain. TRBV23-1 is placed among ORFs of uncertain function. This CDR3 has 13 residues. Deletions cut 4 bases from V and 4 bases from J, with 11 bases between. The chain's CDR3 is CASSPEKGYEQYF. The CDR3 region has the DNA TGCGCCAGCAGTCCCGAAAAGGGATACGAGCAGTACTTC.

This chain joins TRBV2 and TRBJ2-7, with unresolved D. This CDR3 comprises 14 residues. Trimming pared 8 bases from V and 1 base from J, leaving 15 bases between. Germline CDR1 and CDR2: SNHLY and FYNNEI. The CDR3 DNA is TGTGCCAGCCGTCGAGACCCTGGATCCTACGAGCAGTACTTC. Residues: CASRRDPGSYEQYF. Combining the CDR3 with reference TRBV2 and TRBJ2-7 gives the whole variable domain EPEVTQTPSHQVTQMGQEVILRCVPISNHLYFYWYRQILGQKVEFLVSFYNNEISEKSEIFDDQFSVERPDGSNFTLKIRSTKLEDSAMYFCASRRDPGSYEQYFGPGTRLTVT.

V usage is TRBV28 and J usage is TRBJ2-6; TRBD1 aligns across 9 bases. Per germline, CDR1 MDHEN and CDR2 SYDVKM. This CDR3 spans 17 amino acids. V lost 6 bases and J lost 2; bases outside the gene matches: 8. DNA for the CDR3: TGTGCCAGCAGGACGGGACAGGGTTCCCCTGGGGCCAACGTCCTGACTTTC. This sequence encodes CASRTGQGSPGANVLTF.

Only one count was recorded for this clone. This same CDR3 is encoded by further DNA sequences in the sample. This sequence joins TRBV4-2 and TRBJ2-5, with D possibly TRBD1 on 6 matching bases. With 0 bases removed from V and 5 bases from J, the gap between germline ends came to 7 bases. Germline loops: CDR1 LGHNA, CDR2 YNFKEQ. This CDR3 spans 13 amino acids. The CDR3 DNA reads as TGTGCCAGCAGCCAAGATAGGGGGGAGACCCAGTACTTC. This codes for CASSQDRGETQYF.

On this clone: The sample holds other DNA sequences that translate to the same CDR3. The chain couples TRBV9 to TRBJ2-7; D is undetermined. Germline loops: CDR1 SGDLS, CDR2 YYNGEE. This CDR3 comprises 14 residues. Trimming shortened V by 0 bases and J by 2 bases, and 9 bases separated the two germline ends. CDR3 residues: CASSVDLGTYEQYF. Here the CDR3 DNA reads TGTGCCAGCAGCGTAGACCTCGGAACCTACGAGCAGTACTTC.

The V gene is TRBV19, the J gene TRBJ1-5, with unresolved D. V dropped 3 bases and J dropped 0 bases, with 12 bases sitting between them. Germline CDR1 and CDR2: LNHDA and SQIVND (reference sequence). The CDR3 is 16 amino acids. The CDR3 is CASSIVGLYSNQPQHF. The CDR3, as DNA: TGTGCCAGTAGTATCGTTGGACTGTATAGCAATCAGCCCCAGCATTTT.

The rearrangement joins TRBV11-2 to TRBJ1-3; 8 positions agree with TRBD1. Trimming cost V 4 bases and J 4 bases; bases outside gene matches: 6. From germline, CDR1 is SGHAT and CDR2 FQNNGV. CDR3 size: 15 residues. The DNA of the CDR3 is TGTGCCAGCAGCTCTCGGACAGGGCGAGGAAACACCATATATTTT. This gives the protein CASSSRTGRGNTIYF.

The chain links TRBV27 to TRBJ2-1; 8 bases fit TRBD2. The CDR3 length is 16 residues. With V trimmed by 4 bases and J by 6 bases, 11 bases remained unmatched. Germline values: CDR1 MNHEY, CDR2 SMNVEV (reference sequence). CDR3 residues: CASSSLKRENRNEQFF. The CDR3 DNA reads as TGTGCCAGCAGTTCCCTGAAGCGGGAGAATCGCAATGAGCAGTTCTTC.

J is TRBJ2-5 and V is TRBV5-5; D is ambiguous. Germline V gene sequence: CDR1 SGHKS, CDR2 YYEKEE (reference sequence). The V and J ends lost 3 bases and 2 bases respectively, with 5 bases between them. The CDR3 covers 12 residues. The chain's CDR3 is CASSWAQETQYF. The CDR3 DNA reads TGTGCCAGCAGCTGGGCTCAAGAGACCCAGTACTTC.

The chain recombines TRBV4-1 with TRBJ2-3; 11 nucleotides line up with TRBD2. CDR3 length: 17 amino acids. Germline lookup yields CDR1 MGHRA and CDR2 YSYEKL. V trimming: 3 bases; J trimming: 2 bases; junction bases outside the gene matches: 7. The CDR3 DNA follows: TGCGCCAGCAGCCATGGGACTAGCGGAGGGTTCACAGATACGCAGTATTTT. This translates into CASSHGTSGGFTDTQYF.

Regarding this clone: This specimen includes other DNA sequences encoding the same CDR3. Here the CDR3 reads CASSLGQGGQPQHF. DNA for the CDR3: TGCGCCAGCAGCTTGGGGCAGGGAGGACAGCCCCAGCATTTT. The rearrangement links TRBV5-1 to TRBJ1-5, with TRBD1 as a possible D gene (5 bases). Trimming took 0 bases from V and 7 from J, leaving 11 bases between them. The CDR3 runs to 14 residues. CDR1 is SGHRS and CDR2 is YFSETQ in the germline V gene.

The chain employs TRBV12-1 and TRBJ2-7. TRBV12-1 is a pseudogene. This CDR3 has 13 amino acids. Written as DNA, the CDR3 is TGTGCCAGCAGCTTTGCGCTTCCTTACGAGCAGTACTTC. It is translated as CASSFALPYEQYF.

Comments on this clone: The same CDR3 can be traced to other DNA sequences in this sample. The chain recombines TRBV9 with TRBJ2-2; perhaps TRBD2 as D (5 bases). V lost 1 base and J lost 5, with 9 bases in between. CDR1 is SGDLS, CDR2 YYNGEE, per germline. CDR3 length: 14 amino acids. This chain's CDR3 is CASSVPSGTGELFF. In DNA, the CDR3 is TGTGCCAGCAGCGTACCGTCGGGAACCGGGGAGCTGTTTTTT.

The chain uses TRBV5-1 and TRBJ2-1; D is possibly TRBD2 (5 bases). Trimming left V 0 bases short and J 0 bases short, with 13 bases between. Germline V gene lookup returns CDR1 SGHRS and CDR2 YFSETQ. The CDR3 runs to 17 residues. CDR3 region: CASSLVSSAGSYNEQFF. CDR3 in DNA: TGCGCCAGCAGCTTGGTGAGTAGCGCGGGCTCCTACAATGAGCAGTTCTTC.

This chain joins TRBV6-4 and TRBJ2-1; 8 bases are shared with TRBD1. There are 14 residues in the CDR3. Germline CDR1 reads MRHNA; CDR2 reads SNTAGT. The junction had 8 bases not matched to a gene; V was cut back by 4 bases and J by 9 bases. The CDR3 loop reads CASSGHPTGGEQFF. In nucleotides, the CDR3 is TGTGCCAGCAGTGGCCATCCAACAGGGGGTGAGCAGTTCTTC.

The chain recombines TRBV5-1 with TRBJ2-2; D call uncertain. Germline V gene data show CDR1 as SGHRS and CDR2 as YFSETQ. The CDR3 runs 15 residues. The V end lost 6 bases, the J end lost 0 bases, and 12 bases lay between the germline ends. The CDR3 DNA reads TGCGCCAGCACCCAATCGATAACGAACACCGGGGAGCTGTTTTTT. It codes for CASTQSITNTGELFF.

The rearrangement uses TRBV7-9 and TRBJ2-6; D is ambiguous. CDR3 length: 15 amino acids. Trimming pared 5 bases from V and 0 bases from J, leaving 8 bases between. Germline-derived CDR1 and CDR2 are SEHNR and FQNEAQ (reference sequence). In DNA form, the CDR3 reads TGTGCCAGCAGCCCTTCAGGCTCTGGGGCCAACGTCCTGACTTTC. This translates into CASSPSGSGANVLTF.

Details on this clone: At one end, the junction sequence differs from germline, possibly due to a read error. The rearrangement joins TRBV2 to TRBJ1-2; TRBD1 matches 9 bases. Looked up from germline, CDR1 is SNHLY and CDR2 is FYNNEI. CDR3 length: 13 amino acids. CDR3: CASSGTGSRGQAF. CDR3 nucleotides: TGTGCCAGCAGCGGGACAGGGTCCAGGGGTCAGGCCTTC.